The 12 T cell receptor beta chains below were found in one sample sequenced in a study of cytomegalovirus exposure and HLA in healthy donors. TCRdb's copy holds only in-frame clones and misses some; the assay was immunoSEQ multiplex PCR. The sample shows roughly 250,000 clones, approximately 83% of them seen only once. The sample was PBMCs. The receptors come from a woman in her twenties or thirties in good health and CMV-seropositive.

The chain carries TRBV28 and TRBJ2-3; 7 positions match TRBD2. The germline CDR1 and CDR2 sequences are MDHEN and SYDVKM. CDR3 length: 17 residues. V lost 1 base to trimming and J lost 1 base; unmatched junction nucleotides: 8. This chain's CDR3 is CASSLSLADWGTDTQYF. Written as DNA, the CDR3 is TGTGCCAGCAGTTTATCCCTAGCGGATTGGGGCACAGATACGCAGTATTTT.

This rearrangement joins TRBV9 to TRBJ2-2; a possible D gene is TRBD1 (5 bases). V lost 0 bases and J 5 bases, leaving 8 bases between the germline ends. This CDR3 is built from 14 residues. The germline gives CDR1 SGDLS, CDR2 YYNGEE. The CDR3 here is CASSVGGETGELFF. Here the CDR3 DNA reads TGTGCCAGCAGCGTAGGGGGCGAAACCGGGGAGCTGTTTTTT.

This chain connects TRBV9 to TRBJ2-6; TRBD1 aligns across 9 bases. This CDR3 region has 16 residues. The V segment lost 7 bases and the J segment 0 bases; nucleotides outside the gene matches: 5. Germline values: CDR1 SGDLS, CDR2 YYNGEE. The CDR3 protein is CASGQGSFSGANVLTF. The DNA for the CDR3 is TGTGCCAGCGGACAGGGGTCTTTCTCTGGGGCCAACGTCCTGACTTTC.

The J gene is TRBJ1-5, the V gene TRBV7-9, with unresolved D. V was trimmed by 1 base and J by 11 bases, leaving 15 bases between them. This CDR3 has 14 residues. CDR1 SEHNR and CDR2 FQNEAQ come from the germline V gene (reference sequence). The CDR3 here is CASSLEGTLRAQHF. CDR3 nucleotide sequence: TGTGCCAGCAGCTTAGAGGGCACGTTGAGGGCCCAGCATTTT.

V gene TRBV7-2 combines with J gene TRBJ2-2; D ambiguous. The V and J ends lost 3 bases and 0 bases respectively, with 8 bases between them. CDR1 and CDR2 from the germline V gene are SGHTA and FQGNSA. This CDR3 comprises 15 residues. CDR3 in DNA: TGTGCCAGCAGCTTTTGGAGAACGAACACCGGGGAGCTGTTTTTT. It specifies CASSFWRTNTGELFF.

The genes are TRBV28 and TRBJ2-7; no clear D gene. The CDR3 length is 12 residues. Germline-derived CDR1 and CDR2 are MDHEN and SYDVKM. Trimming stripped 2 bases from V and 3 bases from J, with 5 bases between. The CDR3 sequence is CASSLSNYEQYF. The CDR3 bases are TGTGCCAGCAGTTTAAGCAACTACGAGCAGTACTTC.

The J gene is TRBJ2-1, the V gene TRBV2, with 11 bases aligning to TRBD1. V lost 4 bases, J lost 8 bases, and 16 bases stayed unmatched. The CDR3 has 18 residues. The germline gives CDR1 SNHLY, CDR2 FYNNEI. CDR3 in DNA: TGTGCCAGCAGTGGCAGGCCTAGGGACAGGGGGGGAGTAGATGAGCAGTTCTTC. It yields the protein CASSGRPRDRGGVDEQFF.

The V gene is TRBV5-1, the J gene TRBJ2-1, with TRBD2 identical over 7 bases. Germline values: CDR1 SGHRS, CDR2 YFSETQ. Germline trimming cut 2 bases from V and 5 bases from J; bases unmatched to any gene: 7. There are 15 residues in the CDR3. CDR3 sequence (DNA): TGCGCCAGCAGCTTTCTAGCGGAGGGGAACAATGAGCAGTTCTTC. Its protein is CASSFLAEGNNEQFF.

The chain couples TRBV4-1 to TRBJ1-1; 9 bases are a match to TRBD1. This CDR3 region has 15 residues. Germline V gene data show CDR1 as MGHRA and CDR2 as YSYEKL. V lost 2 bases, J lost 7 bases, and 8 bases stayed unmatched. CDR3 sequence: CASSQSDRGLIEAFF. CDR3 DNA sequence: TGCGCCAGCAGCCAATCGGACAGGGGCCTAATTGAAGCTTTCTTT.

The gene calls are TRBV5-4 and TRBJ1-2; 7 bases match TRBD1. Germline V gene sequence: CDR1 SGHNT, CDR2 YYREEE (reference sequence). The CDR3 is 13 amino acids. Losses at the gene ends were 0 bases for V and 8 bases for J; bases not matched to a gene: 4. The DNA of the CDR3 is TGTGCCAGCAGCTTGGCCAGGGGGAGAGGCTACACCTTC. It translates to CASSLARGRGYTF.

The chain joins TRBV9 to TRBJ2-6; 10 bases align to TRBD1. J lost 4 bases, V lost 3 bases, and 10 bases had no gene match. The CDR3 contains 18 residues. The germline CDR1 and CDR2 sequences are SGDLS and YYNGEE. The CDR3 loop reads CASSETGGSFAGANVLTF. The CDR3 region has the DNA TGTGCCAGCAGCGAGACAGGGGGCTCCTTCGCCGGGGCCAACGTCCTGACTTTC.

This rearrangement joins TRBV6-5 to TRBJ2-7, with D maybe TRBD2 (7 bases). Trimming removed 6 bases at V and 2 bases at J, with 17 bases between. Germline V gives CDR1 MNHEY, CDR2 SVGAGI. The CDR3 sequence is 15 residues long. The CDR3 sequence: CASRERGTTPYEQYF. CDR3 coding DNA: TGTGCCAGCAGAGAAAGGGGGACTACCCCCTACGAGCAGTACTTC.